This T cell receptor beta chain was sequenced for a study of blood T cell repertoires in COVID-19. Background on the study: Collection of acute and convalescent COVID-19 samples took place in the United States, Italy and Spain. Nucleic acid was either cDNA or gDNA, and it came from T cells, B-cell-depleted T cells, or PBMCs.

Authors' methods: Researchers report that nucleated cell counts were estimated from reference gene primer amplification. The data were produced by immunoSEQ multiplex PCR, yet TCRdb's version contains in-frame clones alone and is incomplete. V, J and clone size derive from that table, while D and trimming were established from the DNA sequence. Of about 130,000 clones listed, approximately 82% are singletons. V lost 0 bases to trimming and J lost 0 bases, with 11 bases between them. There are 17 residues in the CDR3. Germline loops: CDR1 KGHSH, CDR2 LQKENI. V gene TRBV18 combines with J gene TRBJ1-4; weak D call: TRBD1 (6 bases). This TCR came from a man between 35 and 55 years old with active or convalescent COVID-19. The specimen sequenced was peripheral blood. CDR3 DNA: TGTGCCAGCTCACCACCGACAGGCCCAGCAACTAATGAAAAACTGTTTTTT. This codes for CASSPPTGPATNEKLFF.